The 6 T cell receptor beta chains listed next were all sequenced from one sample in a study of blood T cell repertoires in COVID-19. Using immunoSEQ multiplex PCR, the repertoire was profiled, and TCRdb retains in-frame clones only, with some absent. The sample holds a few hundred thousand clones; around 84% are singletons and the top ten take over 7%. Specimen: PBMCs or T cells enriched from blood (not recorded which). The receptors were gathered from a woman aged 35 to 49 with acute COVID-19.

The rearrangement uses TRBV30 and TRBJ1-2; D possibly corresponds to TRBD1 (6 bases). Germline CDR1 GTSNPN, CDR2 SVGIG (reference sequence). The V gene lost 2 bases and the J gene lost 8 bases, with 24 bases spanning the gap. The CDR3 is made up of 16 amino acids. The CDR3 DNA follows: TGTGCCTGGAGTTTCACCGCCCTTTACAGGGATACGGGCTACACCTTC. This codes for CAWSFTALYRDTGYTF.

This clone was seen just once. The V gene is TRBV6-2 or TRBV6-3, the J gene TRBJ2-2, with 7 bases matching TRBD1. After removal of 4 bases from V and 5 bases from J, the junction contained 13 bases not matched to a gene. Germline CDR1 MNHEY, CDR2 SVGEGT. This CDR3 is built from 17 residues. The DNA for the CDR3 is TGTGCCAGCAGTTCGGGGTTACAGGGGCGGATAACCGGGGAGCTGTTTTTT. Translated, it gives CASSSGLQGRITGELFF.

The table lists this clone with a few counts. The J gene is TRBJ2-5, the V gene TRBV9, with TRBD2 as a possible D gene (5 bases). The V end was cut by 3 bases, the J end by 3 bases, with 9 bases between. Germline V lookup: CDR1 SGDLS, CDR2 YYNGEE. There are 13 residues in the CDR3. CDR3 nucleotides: TGTGCCAGCAGCGCTGGACTGGAAGAGACCCAGTACTTC. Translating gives CASSAGLEETQYF.

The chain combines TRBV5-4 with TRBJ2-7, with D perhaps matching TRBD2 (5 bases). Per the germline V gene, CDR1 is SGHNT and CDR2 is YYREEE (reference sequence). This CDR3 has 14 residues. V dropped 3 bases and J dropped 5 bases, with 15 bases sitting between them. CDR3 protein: CASSSPGVWDEQYF. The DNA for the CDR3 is TGTGCCAGCAGCTCCCCCGGGGTCTGGGACGAGCAGTACTTC. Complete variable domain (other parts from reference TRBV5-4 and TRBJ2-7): ETGVTQSPTHLIKTRGQQVTLRCSSQSGHNTVSWYQQALGQGPQFIFQYYREEENGRGNFPPRFSGLQFPNYSSELNVNALELDDSALYLCASSSPGVWDEQYFGPGTRLTVT.

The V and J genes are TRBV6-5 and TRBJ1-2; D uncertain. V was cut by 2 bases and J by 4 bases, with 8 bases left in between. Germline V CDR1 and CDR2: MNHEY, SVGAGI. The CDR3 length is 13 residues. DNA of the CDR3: TGTGCCAGCAGTTACAACCCGAGCTATGGCTACACCTTC. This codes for CASSYNPSYGYTF.

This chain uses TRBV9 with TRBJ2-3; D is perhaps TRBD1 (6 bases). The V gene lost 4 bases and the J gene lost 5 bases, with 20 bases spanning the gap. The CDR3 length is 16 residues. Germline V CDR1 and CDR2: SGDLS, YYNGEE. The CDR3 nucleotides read TGTGCCAGCAGCCCTCGGGACACTTTGTCCATAGATACGCAGTATTTT. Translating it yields CASSPRDTLSIDTQYF.